The rows below give T cell receptor beta chains drawn from one sample of a study of cytomegalovirus exposure and HLA in healthy donors. Using immunoSEQ multiplex PCR, the repertoire was profiled, and TCRdb retains in-frame clones only, with some absent. The data show over 100,000 clones, with around 75% seen just once and roughly 0.92% held by the top ten. Sequenced: PBMCs. These receptors came from a woman under 40 in good health and CMV-seronegative. Each CDR3 is given with its conserved first and last residue. D genes are given only for firm matches. Clone size is stated in some rows and not others, as once, few, many or a class when expanded.

>TRBD2|once|TRBV2|TRBJ2-5
TGTGCCAGCAGTGAGATGGCGGGGGGGCCGGCTGGCGAGACCCAGTACTTC
CASSEMAGGPAGETQYF
>TRBD1|.|TRBV5-1|TRBJ1-1
TGCGCCAGCAGCTTCGGGACAGGTGGAACTGAAGCTTTCTTT
CASSFGTGGTEAFF
>.|.|TRBV7-2|TRBJ2-2
TGTGCCAGCAGCCTTACTACTGGGGAGCTGTTTTTT
CASSLTTGELFF
>.|.|TRBV11-3|TRBJ2-7
TGTGCCAGCAGCTTTGCAGGGTCAATCTCCTACGAGCAGTACTTC
CASSFAGSISYEQYF
>.|few|TRBV2|TRBJ1-4
TGTGCCAGCAGTGTACAGGGTTACGCGGATGAAAAACTGTTTTTT
CASSVQGYADEKLFF
>TRBD1|.|TRBV28|TRBJ1-1
TGTGCCAGCAGTGTACAGGGGCGGTCTTTCTTT
CASSVQGRSFF
>TRBD2|once|TRBV5-4|TRBJ2-3
TGTGCCAGCAGCTCGGCGGGGGTGAATACGCAGTATTTT
CASSSAGVNTQYF
>.|few|TRBV7-3|TRBJ1-1
TGTGCCAGCAGCTTAACCCAGGGGAAGGGAACTGAAGCTTTCTTT
CASSLTQGKGTEAFF
>.|.|TRBV2|TRBJ1-1
TGTGCCAGCAGTGGCGGCAGAGGGCTAGGCACTGAAGCTTTCTTT
CASSGGRGLGTEAFF
>.|.|TRBV5-1|TRBJ1-2
TGCGCCAGCAGCTTGGGAGAGGGTCTTGGGTCTAACTATGGCTACACCTTC
CASSLGEGLGSNYGYTF
>.|.|TRBV30|TRBJ1-1
TGTGCCTGGGGACACAGTGAAGCTTTCTTT
CAWGHSEAFF
>.|.|TRBV30|TRBJ1-1
TGTGCCTGGAGTTTTCCAGGGGTGGTGAACACTGAAGCTTTCTTT
CAWSFPGVVNTEAFF
>TRBD1|.|TRBV7-9|TRBJ2-3
TGTGCCAGTAAACAGGGGTCACCCAGCACAGATACGCAGTATTTT
CASKQGSPSTDTQYF
>.|few|TRBV6-6|TRBJ1-1
TGTGCCAGCAGTACCAGGGACTACACTGAAGCTTTCTTT
CASSTRDYTEAFF
>.|.|TRBV6-1|TRBJ2-5
TGTGCCAGCAGTGAACCTACGGGAGCGCCTACTCAAGAGACCCAGTACTTC
CASSEPTGAPTQETQYF
>.|.|TRBV7-3|TRBJ1-1
TGTGCCAGCAGCTTAACGAGGACTGAAGCTTTCTTT
CASSLTRTEAFF
>.|few|TRBV7-2|TRBJ1-1
TGTGCCAGCAGCTTCGGGTCATATAACACTGAAGCTTTCTTT
CASSFGSYNTEAFF
>TRBD1|.|TRBV11-1|TRBJ1-1
TGTGCCAGCAGCTCACAGGGGTACGAAGCTTTCTTT
CASSSQGYEAFF
>.|.|TRBV29-1|TRBJ2-2
TGCAGCGTAAATAGCGGTGGGGTCGGGGAGCTGTTTTTT
CSVNSGGVGELFF
>.|.|TRBV28|TRBJ2-3
TGTGCCAGCAGTTTATTTCTAGGTACGCAGTATTTT
CASSLFLGTQYF
>TRBD1|.|TRBV5-1|TRBJ2-1
TGCGCCAGCAGCCCCAAGGGGGCAGGGGGATACAATGAGCAGTTCTTC
CASSPKGAGGYNEQFF
>TRBD2|.|TRBV6-1|TRBJ2-2
TGTGCCAGCAGCTCGACTAGCGGGGGGGCCGGGGAGCTGTTTTTT
CASSSTSGGAGELFF
>.|.|TRBV15|TRBJ2-5
TGTGCCACCAGCAGACCTACGTTGGGGCTCGGGACCCAGTACTTC
CATSRPTLGLGTQYF
>.|once|TRBV27|TRBJ2-7
TGTGCCAGCGGCTTAGGGGTCTACGAGCAGTACTTC
CASGLGVYEQYF
>.|.|TRBV30|TRBJ1-1
TGTGCCTGGAGTGTTGGAGTGAACACTGAAGCTTTCTTT
CAWSVGVNTEAFF
>TRBD2|.|TRBV2|TRBJ2-7
TGTGCCAGCAGTCAACTTGGACTAGCGGGGAGTTACGAGCAGTACTTC
CASSQLGLAGSYEQYF
>.|.|TRBV6-4|TRBJ1-1
TGTGCCAGCAGTGCTTCAGGGCTAGGTGAAGCTTTCTTT
CASSASGLGEAFF
>.|.|TRBV7-9|TRBJ2-1
TGTGCCCGCACCCCCGGGACACTGTACAATGAGCAGTTCTTC
CARTPGTLYNEQFF
>.|.|TRBV28|TRBJ1-3
TGTGCCAGCAGGTCGGCTGGAAACACCATATATTTT
CASRSAGNTIYF
>.|.|TRBV6-1|TRBJ1-2
TGTGCCAGCACCCAGGGTCTTAACTATGGCTACACCTTC
CASTQGLNYGYTF
>.|few|TRBV25-1|TRBJ1-1
TGTGCCAGCAGTGGAGACAGGAACACTGAAGCTTTCTTT
CASSGDRNTEAFF
>TRBD1|.|TRBV4-2|TRBJ1-2
TGTGCCAGCAGCCAGTTATTAACAGGGGGCGGCTATGGCTACACCTTC
CASSQLLTGGGYGYTF
>.|.|TRBV10-3|TRBJ1-1
TGTGCCGTCCGACATCAGAACACTGAAGCTTTCTTT
CAVRHQNTEAFF
>.|.|TRBV7-2|TRBJ2-6
TGTGCCAGCAGCCGCGGGACGGCCGGCGGGGCCAACGTCCTGACTTTC
CASSRGTAGGANVLTF
>TRBD1|.|TRBV5-4|TRBJ2-2
TGTGCCAGCAGCCCACCGCCGGGACAGGGGGCTCCGCGGGGTACCGGGGAGCTGTTTTTT
CASSPPPGQGAPRGTGELFF
>TRBD1|.|TRBV6-1|TRBJ1-5
TGTGCCAGCAATACATACGGGACAGATAATCAGCCCCAGCATTTT
CASNTYGTDNQPQHF
>.|.|TRBV18|TRBJ1-1
TGTGCCAGCTCACCGAGCGAGAACACTGAAGCTTTCTTT
CASSPSENTEAFF
>TRBD1|.|TRBV27|TRBJ1-4
TGTGCCAGCAGGCGACAGGGGACAACTAATGAAAAACTGTTTTTT
CASRRQGTTNEKLFF
>TRBD1|.|TRBV28|TRBJ1-5
TGTGCCAGCAGCCCCGGACAGGCCCTTAGCAATCAGCCCCAGCATTTT
CASSPGQALSNQPQHF
>TRBD1|once|TRBV6-4|TRBJ1-1
TGTGCCAGCAGGGACCCAGGGGGCATTATGAACACTGAAGCTTTCTTT
CASRDPGGIMNTEAFF
>.|.|TRBV19|TRBJ2-7
TGTGCCAGTAGTAATCAGGACCTCGGGAGCTACGAGCAGTACTTC
CASSNQDLGSYEQYF
>.|.|TRBV6-1|TRBJ1-2
TGTGCCAGCAGTGAAAGCGGAGGTGGCTACACCTTC
CASSESGGGYTF
>.|.|TRBV6-5|TRBJ1-1
TGTGCCAGCAGTTACGAGGGTTGGAACACTGAAGCTTTCTTT
CASSYEGWNTEAFF
>.|.|TRBV6-5|TRBJ2-7
TGTGCCAGCAGTTCCACGGGACTTAGCTCCTACGAGCAGTACTTC
CASSSTGLSSYEQYF
>.|.|TRBV5-5|TRBJ1-1
TGTGCCGGTCAGGGGAGGGACACTGAAGCTTTCTTT
CAGQGRDTEAFF
>TRBD1|few|TRBV6-5|TRBJ1-1
TGTGCCAGCAGCCCGACAGGGAGCACTGAAGCTTTCTTT
CASSPTGSTEAFF
>.|.|TRBV6-6|TRBJ1-4
TGTGCCAGCAGCCCAGCAACTAATGAAAAACTGTTTTTT
CASSPATNEKLFF